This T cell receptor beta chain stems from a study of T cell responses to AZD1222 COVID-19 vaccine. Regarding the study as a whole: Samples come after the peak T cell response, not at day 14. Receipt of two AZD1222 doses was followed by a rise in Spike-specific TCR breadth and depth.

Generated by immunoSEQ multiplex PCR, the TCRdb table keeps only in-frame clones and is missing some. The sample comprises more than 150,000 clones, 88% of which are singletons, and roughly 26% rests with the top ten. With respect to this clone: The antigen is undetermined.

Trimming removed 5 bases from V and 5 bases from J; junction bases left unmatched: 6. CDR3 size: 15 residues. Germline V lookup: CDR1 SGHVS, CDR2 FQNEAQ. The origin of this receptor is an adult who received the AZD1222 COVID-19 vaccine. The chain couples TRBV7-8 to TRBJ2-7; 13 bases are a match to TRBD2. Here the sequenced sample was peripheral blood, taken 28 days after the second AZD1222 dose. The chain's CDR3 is CASSPRTSGSHEQYF. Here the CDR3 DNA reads TGTGCCAGCAGCCCCCGGACTAGCGGGAGTCACGAGCAGTACTTC.